What follows are 22 T cell receptor beta chains derived from one specimen sequenced in a study of T cells in localized non-small cell lung cancer. Sequencing used immunoSEQ multiplex PCR; TCRdb keeps in-frame clones, though not all of them. This table has 40,000 to 65,000 clones, approximately 86% appearing once. This specimen was PBMCs, taken before any cancer treatment. Receptor source: a female donor with stage II lung adenocarcinoma.

The rearrangement links TRBV5-1 to TRBJ1-2; 9 nucleotides match TRBD1. This CDR3 comprises 15 residues. V was clipped by 3 bases and J by 6 bases; unmatched bases: 9. Germline V gene lookup returns CDR1 SGHRS and CDR2 YFSETQ. Here the CDR3 DNA reads TGCGCCAGCAGCTCAGAGGGACAGGGTAGGCATGGCTACACCTTC. The encoded protein is CASSSEGQGRHGYTF.

The V gene is TRBV18, the J gene TRBJ2-3, with D perhaps TRBD1 (6 bases). Germline CDR1 and CDR2: KGHSH and LQKENI. The CDR3 spans 15 residues. Trimming shortened V by 6 bases and J by 6 bases, and 19 bases separated the two germline ends. CDR3 protein: CASSLRQAEIDTQYF. The CDR3 DNA is TGTGCCAGCTCCCTAAGACAGGCTGAGATTGATACGCAGTATTTT.

The chain combines TRBV2 with TRBJ2-5; TRBD1 matches at 9 bases. V shed 7 bases and J 5 bases; nucleotides not matched to a gene: 8. Germline lookup yields CDR1 SNHLY and CDR2 FYNNEI. The CDR3 loop spans 14 amino acids. CDR3 sequence reads: CASNKDRGSETQYF. DNA for the CDR3: TGTGCCAGCAATAAGGACAGGGGATCTGAGACCCAGTACTTC.

This clone was observed once. CDR3 amino acids: CASRASGRGYNEQFF. In DNA, the CDR3 is TGCGCCAGCAGGGCCTCGGGACGAGGCTACAATGAGCAGTTCTTC. The gene calls are TRBV5-1 and TRBJ2-1; tentatively, D is TRBD1 or TRBD2 (5 bases each). CDR1 is SGHRS and CDR2 is YFSETQ in the germline V gene. This CDR3 is built from 15 residues. The V gene lost 5 bases and the J gene lost 3 bases, with 15 bases spanning the gap. The whole variable domain, remainder taken from reference TRBV5-1 and TRBJ2-1, is KAGVTQTPRYLIKTRGQQVTLSCSPISGHRSVSWYQQTPGQGLQFLFEYFSETQRNKGNFPGRFSGRQFSNSRSEMNVSTLELGDSALYLCASRASGRGYNEQFFGPGTRLTVL.

The J gene is TRBJ2-7, the V gene TRBV4-1; 7 nucleotides agree with TRBD1. The CDR3 is made up of 15 amino acids. J lost 2 bases, V lost 1 base, and 5 bases had no gene match. The V gene's germline CDR1 is MGHRA and CDR2 YSYEKL. The CDR3, as DNA: TGCGCCAGCAGCCAAGCTCGACAGGGTCCCTACGAGCAGTACTTC. Amino acid sequence: CASSQARQGPYEQYF.

This chain uses TRBV5-6 with TRBJ1-2; D may be TRBD1 (6 bases). V lost 4 bases and J lost 4, with 23 bases in between. The CDR3 extends over 17 amino acids. Germline V lookup: CDR1 SGHDT, CDR2 YYEEEE. CDR3 region: CASSPDLVGQYSYGYTF. The DNA of the CDR3 is TGTGCCAGCAGCCCTGATCTCGTCGGACAGTACAGCTATGGCTACACCTTC. The full variable domain, in which reference TRBV5-6 and TRBJ1-2 provide the parts outside the CDR3, is DAGVTQSPTHLIKTRGQQVTLRCSPKSGHDTVSWYQQALGQGPQFIFQYYEEEERQRGNFPDRFSGHQFPNYSSELNVNALLLGDSALYLCASSPDLVGQYSYGYTFGSGTRLTVV.

V usage is TRBV15 and J usage is TRBJ2-2; weak D call: TRBD2 (6 bases). Between the trimmed V and J ends, which lost 8 bases and 1 base, there was a span of 8 bases. The CDR3 contains 13 residues. Germline assignment: CDR1 LNHNV and CDR2 YYDKDF (reference sequence). The CDR3 DNA is TGTGCCACCGCGGGGAGGAACACCGGGGAGCTGTTTTTT. Translating it yields CATAGRNTGELFF.

V and J are TRBV27 and TRBJ1-3, with D unresolved. The CDR3 consists of 17 residues. The V gene's germline CDR1 is MNHEY and CDR2 SMNVEV (reference sequence). The V and J ends lost 5 bases and 1 base respectively, with 18 bases between them. The CDR3 loop is CASSPRVDGVSGNTIYF. Here the CDR3 DNA reads TGTGCCAGCAGTCCCCGGGTCGACGGAGTATCTGGAAACACCATATATTTT.

The V and J genes are TRBV27 and TRBJ1-2; possibly TRBD1 for D (6 bases). The CDR3 extends over 14 amino acids. Germline V lookup: CDR1 MNHEY, CDR2 SMNVEV (reference sequence). Trimming shortened V by 1 base and J by 4 bases, and 10 bases separated the two germline ends. CDR3 residues: CASSLYQGLYGYTF. CDR3 DNA: TGTGCCAGCAGTTTATATCAGGGGCTCTATGGCTACACCTTC.

The rearrangement links TRBV9 to TRBJ2-7, with a possible D match to TRBD1 (5 bases). CDR3 length: 14 amino acids. Germline CDR1 SGDLS, CDR2 YYNGEE. V gave up 4 bases and J gave up 4 bases, with 15 bases separating them. DNA for the CDR3: TGTGCCAGCAGCTTAACAGGAACCCCTTACGAGCAGTACTTC. Translated, it gives CASSLTGTPYEQYF. Full variable domain (missing parts from reference TRBV9 and TRBJ2-7): DSGVTQTPKHLITATGQRVTLRCSPRSGDLSVYWYQQSLDQGLQFLIQYYNGEERAKGNILERFSAQQFPDLHSELNLSSLELGDSALYFCASSLTGTPYEQYFGPGTRLTVT.

V is TRBV9 and J is TRBJ2-3; no firm D call. This CDR3 is built from 13 residues. Per germline, CDR1 SGDLS and CDR2 YYNGEE. V was shortened by 0 bases and J by 2 bases, with 4 bases between the two germline ends. Written as DNA, the CDR3 is TGTGCCAGCAGCGTAGGCGACACAGATACGCAGTATTTT. Amino acid sequence: CASSVGDTDTQYF.

V is TRBV5-1 and J is TRBJ2-2; TRBD2 might be the D (6 bases). The germline gives CDR1 SGHRS, CDR2 YFSETQ. The CDR3 sequence is 15 residues long. V was pared by 7 bases and J by 0 bases, with 13 bases between. Here the CDR3 DNA reads TGCGCCAGCTCCCGCGGGGCCTCGAACACCGGGGAGCTGTTTTTT. Protein sequence: CASSRGASNTGELFF.

This clone was seen once. The V gene is TRBV11-3, the J gene TRBJ2-3, with 9 bases identical to TRBD2. The CDR3 runs 16 residues. The germline V gene encodes CDR1 SGHNT and CDR2 YENEEA. V lost 5 bases and J lost 4; bases outside the gene matches: 10. The CDR3 sequence: CASSQGLAGFADTQYF. CDR3 nucleotides: TGTGCCAGCAGCCAGGGGCTAGCGGGGTTCGCAGATACGCAGTATTTT.

The rearrangement links TRBV14 to TRBJ2-5, with 11 bases aligning to TRBD2. The length of the CDR3 is 15 residues. The V gene's germline CDR1 is SGHDN and CDR2 FVKESK. J was trimmed by 2 bases and V by 3 bases; bases with no gene match: 2. CDR3 in DNA: TGTGCCAGCAGCCAGGGGACTAGCGGACAAGAGACCCAGTACTTC. Amino acids: CASSQGTSGQETQYF.

The chain employs TRBV7-9 and TRBJ2-1, with D unclear. Germline CDR1 reads SEHNR; CDR2 reads FQNEAQ (reference sequence). CDR3 length equals 11 residues. Trimming shortened V by 4 bases and J by 5 bases, and 3 bases separated the two germline ends. The CDR3 DNA is TGTGCCAGCAGCTATAACAATGAGCAGTTCTTC. Protein product: CASSYNNEQFF.

This clone appeared a single time. This chain joins TRBV18 and TRBJ1-1; possibly TRBD1 for D (5 bases). CDR3 length: 16 residues. Germline V lookup: CDR1 KGHSH, CDR2 LQKENI. V was clipped by 0 bases and J by 3 bases, with 14 bases between them. CDR3 region: CASSPPSAGIYTEAFF. The DNA of the CDR3 is TGTGCCAGCTCACCACCCTCTGCAGGGATATACACTGAAGCTTTCTTT.

The table lists this clone with a count of one. The chain recombines TRBV14 with TRBJ2-7; 10 bases line up with TRBD2. The V and J ends lost 4 bases and 7 bases, in that order; junction bases with no gene match: 10. Germline V lookup: CDR1 SGHDN, CDR2 FVKESK. This CDR3 comprises 15 residues. CDR3 DNA sequence: TGTGCCAGCAGCCCGTTAGCGGGGGGCCCGAGGGAGCAGTACTTC. Amino acid sequence: CASSPLAGGPREQYF.

This chain joins TRBV20-1 and TRBJ1-1; the D is unclear. The CDR3 loop spans 11 amino acids. Deletions cut 1 base from V and 6 bases from J, with 6 bases between. The germline V gene encodes CDR1 DFQATT and CDR2 SNEGSKA (reference sequence). The DNA for the CDR3 is TGCAGTGCTAGAGTTGTTGCTGAAGCTTTCTTT. Residues: CSARVVAEAFF.

The gene calls are TRBV6-6 and TRBJ1-3, with 7 bases lining up with TRBD1. Germline values: CDR1 MNHNY, CDR2 SVGAGI (reference sequence). This CDR3 spans 14 amino acids. Trimming at V came to 6 bases and at J to 2 bases, leaving 4 bases not matched to a gene. The CDR3 DNA reads TGTGCCAGCAGGAAACAGGGGACTGGAAACACCATATATTTT. It encodes CASRKQGTGNTIYF.

This chain joins TRBV27 and TRBJ1-4; no firm D call. V was clipped by 5 bases and J by 8 bases, with 15 bases between them. The CDR3 length is 14 residues. Per the germline V gene, CDR1 is MNHEY and CDR2 is SMNVEV (reference sequence). This CDR3 reads CASSAHVTHEKLFF. In DNA, the CDR3 is TGTGCCAGCAGTGCCCACGTCACCCACGAAAAACTGTTTTTT.

The rearrangement uses TRBV5-8 and TRBJ1-2; D gene uncertain. The germline V and J ends were trimmed by 0 bases and 4 bases, with 10 bases remaining between them. Germline V gene data show CDR1 as SGHTS and CDR2 as YDEGEE. The CDR3 runs to 14 residues. The CDR3 sequence: CASSLDGRLYGYTF. The CDR3 DNA follows: TGTGCCAGCAGCTTGGACGGCAGGCTCTATGGCTACACCTTC.

The chain joins TRBV19 to TRBJ2-2; 9 nucleotides agree with TRBD1. Germline V gene data show CDR1 as LNHDA and CDR2 as SQIVND (reference sequence). Unmatched junction bases numbered 6, after V lost 5 bases and J lost 2 bases. The length of the CDR3 is 16 residues. CDR3 residues: CASSDRGFRNTGELFF. CDR3 bases: TGTGCCAGTAGTGACAGGGGGTTCAGAAACACCGGGGAGCTGTTTTTT.